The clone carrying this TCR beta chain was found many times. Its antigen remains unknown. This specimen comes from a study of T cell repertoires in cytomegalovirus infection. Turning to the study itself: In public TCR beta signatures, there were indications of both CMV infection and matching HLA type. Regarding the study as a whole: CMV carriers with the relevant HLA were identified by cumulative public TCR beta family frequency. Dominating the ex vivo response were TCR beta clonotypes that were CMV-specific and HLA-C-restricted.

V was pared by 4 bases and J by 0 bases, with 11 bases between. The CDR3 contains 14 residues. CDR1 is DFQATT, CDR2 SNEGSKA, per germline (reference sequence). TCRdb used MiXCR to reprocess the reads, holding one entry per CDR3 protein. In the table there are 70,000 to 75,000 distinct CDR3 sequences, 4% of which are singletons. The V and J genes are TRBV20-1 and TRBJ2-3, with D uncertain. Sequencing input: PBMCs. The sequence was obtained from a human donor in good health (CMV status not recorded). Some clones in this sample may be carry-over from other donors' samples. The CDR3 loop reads CSATTQKSTDTQYF. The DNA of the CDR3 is TGCAGTGCTACCACACAGAAAAGCACAGATACGCAGTATTTT.